The 14 T cell receptor beta chains reported below all come from one sample, sequenced in a study of cytomegalovirus exposure and HLA in healthy donors. The PCR employed 60 Vbeta primers together with 13 Jbeta primers. Some clones are missing from TCRdb's copy, which holds only in-frame ones; the method was immunoSEQ multiplex PCR. The table records 100,000 to 150,000 clones, under 12% of them present only once. The sample consisted of PBMCs. The origin of the receptors is a woman between 18 and 29 years old in good health and CMV-seropositive.

V is TRBV28 and J is TRBJ1-3; D not resolved. The V gene lost 7 bases and the J gene lost 4 bases, with 8 bases spanning the gap. This CDR3 contains 12 residues. The germline CDR1 and CDR2 sequences are MDHEN and SYDVKM. CDR3 protein: CASTGVGNTIYF. CDR3 nucleotides: TGTGCCAGCACCGGGGTCGGAAACACCATATATTTT.

This clone was counted once. The chain couples TRBV15 to TRBJ2-3; 7 bases agree with TRBD1. Trimming at V came to 5 bases and at J to 1 base, leaving 9 bases not matched to a gene. Germline lookup yields CDR1 LNHNV and CDR2 YYDKDF (reference sequence). The CDR3 is made up of 16 amino acids. The DNA of the CDR3 is TGTGCCACCAGCCTTACCGGACAGGCACGCACAGATACGCAGTATTTT. Residues: CATSLTGQARTDTQYF.

This clone was seen only a few times. For the CDR3, the DNA is TGCGCCAGCAGTGAAGGCGGGGCAAGATGGGAGACCCAGTACTTC. The encoded protein is CASSEGGARWETQYF. V gene TRBV10-2 combines with J gene TRBJ2-5; maybe TRBD2 (6 bases). V lost 3 bases to trimming and J lost 5 bases, with 16 bases between them. The germline CDR1 and CDR2 sequences are WSHSY and SAAADI. The CDR3 consists of 15 residues.

The table lists this clone with a few counts. V gene TRBV5-1 combines with J gene TRBJ1-2; TRBD1 matches 7 bases. The CDR3 loop spans 14 amino acids. Germline assignment: CDR1 SGHRS and CDR2 YFSETQ. V shed 2 bases, J shed 5 bases, and the junction held 6 bases outside the gene matches. The CDR3 DNA follows: TGCGCCAGCAGCTTCGGGACAGCTGAATATGGCTACACCTTC. It codes for CASSFGTAEYGYTF.

This clone was detected a few times. The genes are TRBV6-1 and TRBJ1-5, with 7 bases identical to TRBD1. The CDR3 has 14 residues. The germline V gene has CDR1 MNHNS and CDR2 SASEGT. The V segment lost 7 bases and the J segment 2 bases; nucleotides outside the gene matches: 5. The CDR3 sequence is CASIGGQGNQPQHF. The DNA of the CDR3 is TGTGCCAGCATCGGAGGACAGGGCAATCAGCCCCAGCATTTT.

This clone was seen more than once but under ten times. This chain connects TRBV10-3 to TRBJ1-5; D not certain. Trimming took off 0 bases at V and 0 bases at J, with 6 bases between the two ends. Germline V gene lookup returns CDR1 ENHRY and CDR2 SYGVKD. CDR3 length: 15 amino acids. Here the CDR3 reads CAISESGDSNQPQHF. CDR3 bases: TGTGCCATCAGTGAGTCCGGTGATAGCAATCAGCCCCAGCATTTT.

This chain joins TRBV19 and TRBJ2-3; D unclear. Trimming shortened V by 7 bases and J by 2 bases, and 16 bases separated the two germline ends. The CDR3 runs to 15 residues. The germline gives CDR1 LNHDA, CDR2 SQIVND (reference sequence). This CDR3 is CASTPGRQVTDTQYF. CDR3 DNA sequence: TGTGCCAGTACCCCCGGAAGACAAGTCACAGATACGCAGTATTTT.

This clone occurred a few times. J is TRBJ2-3 and V is TRBV29-1; 7 bases agree with TRBD2. Trimming at V came to 5 bases and at J to 6 bases, leaving 14 bases not matched to a gene. The CDR3 contains 15 residues. Germline V lookup: CDR1 SQVTM, CDR2 ANQGSEA. The CDR3 spells CSVNPTSSSGDTQYF. The CDR3 DNA reads TGCAGCGTTAACCCGACTAGCTCCTCGGGTGATACGCAGTATTTT.

The chain recombines TRBV13 with TRBJ2-3; no clear D gene. Trimming pared 0 bases from V and 5 bases from J, leaving 3 bases between. The CDR3 consists of 12 residues. From germline, CDR1 is PRHDT and CDR2 FYEKMQ (reference sequence). The chain's CDR3 is CASSLGLDTQYF. DNA for the CDR3: TGTGCCAGCAGCTTAGGCCTAGATACGCAGTATTTT.

This chain uses TRBV30 with TRBJ2-7, with 10 bases that match TRBD2. CDR1 is GTSNPN, CDR2 SVGIG, per germline (reference sequence). The junction had 11 bases not matched to a gene; V was cut back by 4 bases and J by 5 bases. CDR3 length: 15 residues. The CDR3 sequence: CAWTGLAGGGDEQYF. CDR3 sequence (DNA): TGTGCCTGGACCGGTTTAGCGGGAGGCGGCGACGAGCAGTACTTC.

This clone was counted between two and nine times. This chain joins TRBV6-1 and TRBJ2-3; TRBD1 might be the D (5 bases). Germline V gives CDR1 MNHNS, CDR2 SASEGT. The V end lost 5 bases, the J end lost 1 base, and 10 bases lay between the germline ends. The CDR3 extends over 14 amino acids. CDR3 nucleotides: TGTGCCAGCAGTTGGGGCAGGGGCACAGATACGCAGTATTTT. It yields the protein CASSWGRGTDTQYF.

This clone was counted only a few times. V is TRBV6-6 and J is TRBJ1-5; weak D call: TRBD1 (6 bases). In germline, CDR1 is MNHNY, CDR2 SVGAGI (reference sequence). CDR3 length equals 15 residues. V was pared by 6 bases and J by 0 bases, with 12 bases between. The CDR3 DNA is TGTGCCAGCAGGAGACAGGCCAATAGCAATCAGCCCCAGCATTTT. This codes for CASRRQANSNQPQHF.

This chain connects TRBV10-3 to TRBJ1-1; D is possibly TRBD1 (6 bases). The CDR3 runs 12 residues. Trimming stripped 11 bases from V and 7 bases from J, with 17 bases between. Germline CDR1 ENHRY, CDR2 SYGVKD. In nucleotides, the CDR3 is TGTGCCTCTGGACACAGGGTCCGTGAAGCTTTCTTT. Translation gives CASGHRVREAFF.

The chain has TRBV6-1 and TRBJ2-3; D possibly corresponds to TRBD2 (5 bases). The CDR3 runs 14 residues. In germline, CDR1 is MNHNS, CDR2 SASEGT. Trimming stripped 5 bases from V and 4 bases from J, with 13 bases between. DNA for the CDR3: TGTGCCAGCAGTTTGCGGGTCTCGGCAGATACGCAGTATTTT. It codes for CASSLRVSADTQYF.